This is a list of T cell receptor beta chains from one sample in a study of cytomegalovirus exposure and HLA in healthy donors. Profiled with immunoSEQ multiplex PCR; TCRdb holds only in-frame clones, not every one. The data contain 80,000 to 100,000 clones, roughly 64% of them singletons. Sequencing was done on a sample of PBMCs. Receptor source: a woman between 40 and 55 years old in good health and CMV-seropositive. The CDR3 runs from the conserved cysteine through the conserved F or W. A D gene is named only where the DNA matches it firmly. Size is omitted from some rows. Given values are once, few, many or a class for expanded clones.

few,TRBV28,TRBD1,TRBJ2-7,CASSLGQNSYEQYF,TGTGCCAGCAGTCTGGGACAGAACTCCTACGAGCAGTACTTC
few,TRBV6-5,TRBD1,TRBJ1-1,CASIRQGNTEAFF,TGTGCCAGCATCCGACAGGGGAACACTGAAGCTTTCTTT
NA,TRBV7-6,TRBD2,TRBJ2-5,CASSLFGGGVETQYF,TGTGCCAGCAGCTTATTTGGGGGAGGGGTTGAGACCCAGTACTTC
NA,TRBV28,TRBD1,TRBJ2-1,CASRGTELNEQFF,TGTGCCAGCAGGGGGACAGAGTTGAATGAGCAGTTCTTC
NA,TRBV29-1,NA,TRBJ1-2,CSVLEDYGYTF,TGCAGCGTTTTGGAGGACTATGGCTACACCTTC
once,TRBV19,TRBD1,TRBJ2-7,CAGGTGKHEQYF,TGTGCCGGGGGGACAGGGAAACACGAGCAGTACTTC
few,TRBV11-2,NA,TRBJ2-3,CASSSGTTRYTDTQYF,TGTGCCAGCAGCTCAGGGACAACCAGATACACAGATACGCAGTATTTT
few,TRBV7-9,NA,TRBJ1-1,CASSSDTEAFF,TGTGCCAGCAGCTCGGACACTGAAGCTTTCTTT
NA,TRBV18,TRBD1,TRBJ1-4,CASSPQGAGHEKLFF,TGTGCCAGCTCACCGCAGGGGGCGGGTCATGAAAAACTGTTTTTT
NA,TRBV30,TRBD2,TRBJ2-7,CAWSTATSLNAQYF,TGTGCCTGGAGTACAGCGACTAGCCTGAACGCCCAGTACTTC
NA,TRBV2,TRBD2,TRBJ2-2,CASSRTSGNTGELFF,TGTGCCAGCAGCCGGACTAGCGGCAACACCGGGGAGCTGTTTTTT
NA,TRBV5-4,TRBD2,TRBJ2-5,CASSTRLAGYGETQYF,TGTGCCAGCAGCACCAGACTAGCGGGATACGGAGAGACCCAGTACTTC
NA,TRBV9,NA,TRBJ2-7,CASSRQIWTYEQYF,TGTGCCAGCAGTAGACAGATCTGGACCTACGAGCAGTACTTC
NA,TRBV30,NA,TRBJ2-1,CAWRGGANYNEQFF,TGTGCCTGGCGAGGCGGGGCTAACTACAATGAGCAGTTCTTC
NA,TRBV28,TRBD2,TRBJ2-7,CASSFSLGAGRANYEQYF,TGTGCCAGCAGTTTCTCACTCGGGGCCGGGAGGGCGAACTACGAGCAGTACTTC
few,TRBV7-2,NA,TRBJ2-7,CASSTGHYEQYF,TGTGCCAGCAGCACCGGACATTACGAGCAGTACTTC
NA,TRBV29-1,NA,TRBJ2-1,CSAAWGGPYNEQFF,TGCAGCGCCGCATGGGGGGGGCCCTACAATGAGCAGTTCTTC
NA,TRBV6-5,NA,TRBJ2-1,CASSSRLYNEQFF,TGTGCCAGCAGTTCGCGTTTATATAATGAGCAGTTCTTC
few,TRBV6-5,NA,TRBJ2-7,CASATMVGSSEQYF,TGTGCCAGCGCAACAATGGTTGGTTCTAGTGAGCAGTACTTC
few,TRBV7-6,TRBD1,TRBJ1-4,CASSPRTQGGREKLFF,TGTGCCAGCAGCCCCCGCACACAGGGGGGTCGGGAAAAACTGTTTTTT